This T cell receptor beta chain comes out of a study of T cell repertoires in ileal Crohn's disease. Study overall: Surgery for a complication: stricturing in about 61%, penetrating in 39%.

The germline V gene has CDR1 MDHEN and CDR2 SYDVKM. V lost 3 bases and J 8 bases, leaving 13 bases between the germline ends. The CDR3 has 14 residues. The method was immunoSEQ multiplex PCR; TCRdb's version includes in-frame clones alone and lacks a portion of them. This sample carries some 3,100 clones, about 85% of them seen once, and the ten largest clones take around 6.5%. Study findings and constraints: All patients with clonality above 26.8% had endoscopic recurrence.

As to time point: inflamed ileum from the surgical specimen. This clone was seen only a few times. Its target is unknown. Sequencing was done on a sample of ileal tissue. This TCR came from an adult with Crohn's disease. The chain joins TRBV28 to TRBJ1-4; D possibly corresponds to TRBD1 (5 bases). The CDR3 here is CASSFSGRSEKLFF. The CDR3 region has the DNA TGTGCCAGCAGTTTCTCAGGGAGAAGCGAAAAACTGTTTTTT.